The entry that follows covers one T cell receptor (beta chain) sequence. The antigen is undetermined. The sample is drawn from a study of radiotherapy plus CTLA-4 blockade in lung cancer. Background on the study: Among patients, 15% to 20% showed objective responses, and over 30% had disease control.

Study-level results: An expansion of tumor-derived TCR clones occurred in blood after radiotherapy plus ipilimumab.

Measured with immunoSEQ multiplex PCR; TCRdb has only the in-frame clones, and not every one. This sample has around 40,000 clones, with more than 60% found just once. The input for sequencing was peripheral blood, taken from a patient treated with radiotherapy plus ipilimumab. The sequence came from a human donor with non-small cell lung cancer who had stable disease on radiotherapy plus ipilimumab.

CDR3: CASSFQTGIGSPLHF. CDR3 DNA: TGTGCCAGCAGCTTCCAGACAGGGATCGGCTCACCCCTCCACTTT. V gene TRBV9 combines with J gene TRBJ1-6; 7 bases map to TRBD1. Germline V gene lookup returns CDR1 SGDLS and CDR2 YYNGEE. The CDR3 contains 15 residues. The trim removed 4 bases at V and 10 bases at J, leaving 11 bases unmatched.